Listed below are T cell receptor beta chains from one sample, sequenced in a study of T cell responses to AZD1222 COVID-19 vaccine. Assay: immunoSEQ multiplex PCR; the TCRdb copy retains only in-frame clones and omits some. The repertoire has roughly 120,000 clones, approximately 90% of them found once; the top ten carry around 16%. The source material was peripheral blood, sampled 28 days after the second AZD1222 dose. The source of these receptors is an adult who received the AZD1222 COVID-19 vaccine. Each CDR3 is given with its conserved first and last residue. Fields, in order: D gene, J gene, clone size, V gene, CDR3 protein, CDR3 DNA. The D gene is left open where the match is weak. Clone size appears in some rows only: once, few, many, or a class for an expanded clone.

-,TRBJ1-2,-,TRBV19,CASSIAPQGYGYTF,TGTGCCAGTAGTATAGCTCCCCAGGGCTATGGCTACACCTTC
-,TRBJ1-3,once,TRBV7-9,CASSSGTAGNTIYF,TGTGCCAGCAGCTCCGGGACTGCTGGAAACACCATATATTTT
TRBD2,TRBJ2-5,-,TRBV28,CASSLGLAGGQETQYF,TGTGCCAGCAGTTTAGGGTTAGCGGGAGGACAAGAGACCCAGTACTTC
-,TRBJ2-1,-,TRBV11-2,CASSQDRYNEQFF,TGTGCCAGCAGCCAAGACAGGTACAATGAGCAGTTCTTC
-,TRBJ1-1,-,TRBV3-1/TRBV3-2,CASSQDEAMNTEAFF,TGTGCCAGCAGCCAAGATGAGGCGATGAACACTGAAGCTTTCTTT
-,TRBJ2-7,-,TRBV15,CATSLTRSYEQYF,TGTGCCACCAGCCTGACTAGATCCTACGAGCAGTACTTC
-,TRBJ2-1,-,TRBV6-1,CASSEGPLSGAGYNEQFF,TGTGCCAGCAGTGAAGGGCCTCTTTCGGGGGCGGGGTACAATGAGCAGTTCTTC
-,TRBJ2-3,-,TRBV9,CASGDLTDTQYF,TGTGCCAGCGGGGATCTCACAGATACGCAGTATTTT
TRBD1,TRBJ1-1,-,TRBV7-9,CASSSGGQGTGNTEAFF,TGTGCCAGCAGCTCCGGGGGACAGGGGACTGGGAACACTGAAGCTTTCTTT
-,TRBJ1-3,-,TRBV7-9,CASSNRQASSGNTIYF,TGTGCCAGCAGCAACAGACAGGCAAGCTCTGGAAACACCATATATTTT
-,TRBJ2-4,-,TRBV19,CASSMPLAGINIQYF,TGTGCCAGTAGTATGCCCCTCGCAGGGATAAACATTCAGTACTTC
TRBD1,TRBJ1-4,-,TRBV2,CASRQGDSGEKLFF,TGTGCCAGCAGGCAGGGGGACTCTGGAGAAAAACTGTTTTTT
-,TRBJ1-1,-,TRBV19,CASSPHWRDRNTEAFF,TGTGCCAGTAGTCCCCACTGGAGGGATCGGAACACTGAAGCTTTCTTT
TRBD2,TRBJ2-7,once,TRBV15,CATSRVLLAGAHEQYF,TGTGCCACCAGCAGAGTCTTACTAGCGGGAGCTCACGAGCAGTACTTC
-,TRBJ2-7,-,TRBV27,CASSTPGEQYF,TGTGCCAGCAGTACCCCTGGCGAGCAGTACTTC
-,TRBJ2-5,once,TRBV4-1,CASSQTRTTGETQYF,TGCGCCAGCAGCCAGACTCGAACTACGGGAGAGACCCAGTACTTC
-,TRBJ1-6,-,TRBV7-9,CASSVDPGENSPLHF,TGTGCCAGCAGCGTTGATCCCGGGGAAAACTCACCCCTCCACTTT